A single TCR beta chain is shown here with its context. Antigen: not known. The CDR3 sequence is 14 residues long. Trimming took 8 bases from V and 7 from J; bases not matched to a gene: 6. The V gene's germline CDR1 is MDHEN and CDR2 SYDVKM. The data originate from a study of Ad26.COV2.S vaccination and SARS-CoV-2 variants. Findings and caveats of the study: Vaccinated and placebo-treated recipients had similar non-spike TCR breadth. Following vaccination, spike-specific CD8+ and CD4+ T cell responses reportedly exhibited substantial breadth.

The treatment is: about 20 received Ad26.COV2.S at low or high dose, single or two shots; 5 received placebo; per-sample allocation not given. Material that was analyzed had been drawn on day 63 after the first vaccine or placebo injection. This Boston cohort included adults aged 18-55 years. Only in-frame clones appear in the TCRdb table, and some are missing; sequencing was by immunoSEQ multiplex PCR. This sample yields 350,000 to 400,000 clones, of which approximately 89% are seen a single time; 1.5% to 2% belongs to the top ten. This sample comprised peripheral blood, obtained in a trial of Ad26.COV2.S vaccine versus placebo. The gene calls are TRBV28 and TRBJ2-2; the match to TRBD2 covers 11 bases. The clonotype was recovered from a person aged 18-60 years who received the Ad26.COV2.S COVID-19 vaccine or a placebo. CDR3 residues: CASQLAGVNGELFF. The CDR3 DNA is TGTGCCAGCCAACTAGCGGGAGTTAACGGGGAGCTGTTTTTT.